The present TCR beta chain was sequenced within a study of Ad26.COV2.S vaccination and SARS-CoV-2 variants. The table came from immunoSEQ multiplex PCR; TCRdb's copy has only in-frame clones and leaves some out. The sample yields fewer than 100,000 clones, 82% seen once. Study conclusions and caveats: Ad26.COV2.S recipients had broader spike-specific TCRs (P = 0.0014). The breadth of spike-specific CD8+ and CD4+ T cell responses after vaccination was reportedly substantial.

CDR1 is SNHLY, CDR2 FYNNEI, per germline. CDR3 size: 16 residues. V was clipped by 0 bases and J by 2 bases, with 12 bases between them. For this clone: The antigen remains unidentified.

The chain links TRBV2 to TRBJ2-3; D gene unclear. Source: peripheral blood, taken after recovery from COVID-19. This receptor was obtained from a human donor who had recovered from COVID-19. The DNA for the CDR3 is TGTGCCAGCAGTGAAGCGCTTAACAGATACACAGATACGCAGTATTTT. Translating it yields CASSEALNRYTDTQYF. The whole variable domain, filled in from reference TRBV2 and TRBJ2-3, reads EPEVTQTPSHQVTQMGQEVILRCVPISNHLYFYWYRQILGQKVEFLVSFYNNEISEKSEIFDDQFSVERPDGSNFTLKIRSTKLEDSAMYFCASSEALNRYTDTQYFGPGTRLTVL.